This T cell receptor beta chain was sequenced during a study of T-cell reconstitution after alpha-beta-depleted transplantation in children (dated by TCRdb to about 2016). Background on the whole study: The study quantitatively tracked T-cell immune reconstitution after TCRalphabeta/CD19-depleted allogeneic hematopoietic cell transplantation in children using TCR repertoire profiling.

Receptor libraries were prepared by PCR. The listed sequencing device is Illumina HiSeq 2500. Molecular barcoding was employed in the preparation of TCR libraries, with unique molecular identifiers being used to normalize TCRbeta repertoire quantification. TCRdb reanalyzed the raw reads on its own, using fastp at Q25 for trimming and MiXCR for clone calling, and kept in-frame beta chains. Entries are consolidated by CDR3 protein sequence, retaining the most common genes and DNA. The sample table contains 200,000 to 250,000 distinct CDR3 sequences; only one count was recorded for roughly a tenth of them. The biggest ten clones account for approximately 5% of the sample. V is cut by 1 base and J by 3 bases, and the space between the germline ends is 10 bases. The germline V gene specifies MGHRA as CDR1 and YSYEKL as CDR2. The CDR3 sequence holds 14 residues, the cysteine and phenylalanine included. Only the CDR3 part of the read is kept: 42 bases, read in frame from the first base.

This clonotype was counted many times. Its target antigen remains unknown. No base-level quality is on record; no much larger clone is a single base apart. The rearrangement combines TRBV4-1 with TRBJ2-7; the D gene could be TRBD1 or TRBD2, each one agreeing over 6 bases. Sequenced here: PBMCs from the stem cell graft donor, sampled from the stem cell graft. The receptor was isolated from a human donor who donated a stem cell graft to a child with SCID. This receptor has the CDR3 CASSQAGAHYEQYF. The DNA sequence is TGCGCCAGCAGCCAAGCGGGGGCTCACTACGAGCAGTACTTC.